The T cell receptor beta chain under discussion was sequenced for a study of CD8 T cells in Susac syndrome. Overall study: Each patient with Susac syndrome, at the time of blood draw, was therapy-naive, on corticosteroids, or on intravenous immunoglobulin alone. General study points: Within total CD8+ repertoires, approximately 15 Susac-specific public clones were found, and within CD8+ TEMRA repertoires, several.

This CDR3 spans 16 amino acids. Germline lookup yields CDR1 SGDLS and CDR2 YYNGEE. Trimming took 4 bases from V and 2 from J; bases not matched to a gene: 9. Comments on this clonotype: The antigen is not known.

RNA in amounts of roughly 0.5 to 1 ug was reverse transcribed with random hexamers. TCRdb processed the immunoSEQ multiplex PCR reads anew with MiXCR; each CDR3 protein has one entry. The table records more than 80,000 distinct CDR3 sequences, approximately 94% of them present only once. Sequencing targeted TCR beta in blood CD8+ and CD4+ T cells. Susac syndrome patients met recently defined diagnostic criteria for definite or probable disease. This rearrangement joins TRBV9 to TRBJ2-7; 10 bases are a match to TRBD1. Sequencing used CD8+ T cells from PBMCs. The receptor was isolated from a human donor with Susac syndrome. CDR3 sequence reads: CASSPGQGEKAYEQYF. The CDR3 nucleotides are TGTGCCAGCAGCCCCGGACAGGGGGAAAAGGCCTACGAGCAGTACTTC.